This paragraph covers one T cell receptor beta chain sequence. The antigen remains undetermined. The sorted Tregs were CD4+CD25+CD127-/low cells. Study-wide points: The larger-cohort validation was restricted to a single TCR beta V-J rearrangement rather than whole repertoires. Tumor-infiltrating Treg TCR alpha and beta sequences overlapped most with tumor naive CD4+ T cells, then blood naive. Tumor memory CD4+ T cell TCR gene usage was found to cluster with blood and lymph node memory CD4+ cells and with lymph node naive CD4+ cells.

Full-length variable regions came from constant-region reverse primers plus semi-nested Nested Universal Primer A PCR. In TCRdb, the 5' RACE reads were re-called with MiXCR into one record per CDR3 protein. The sample contains several thousand distinct CDR3 sequences, less than 60% of which appear only once. V gave up 5 bases and J gave up 1 base, with 19 bases separating them. The CDR3 is 17 residues long. This chain joins TRBV12-3 or TRBV12-4 and TRBJ2-3; D assignment may be TRBD1 or TRBD2 (6 bases each). Input material: Tregs sorted from a lymph node. This receptor was taken from a female donor with breast cancer. As DNA, the CDR3 is TGTGCCAGCAGTCCGCCCCCCGGGGGCCGAGGCACAGATACGCAGTATTTT. It translates to CASSPPPGGRGTDTQYF.